This passage covers 15 T cell receptor beta chains from one sample sequenced in a study of shared clonotypes between healthy human individuals. This table comes from immunoSEQ multiplex PCR, and its TCRdb copy is limited to in-frame clones, with some not included. Of roughly 2.5 million clones detected, over 85% appear once; the ten largest clones hold about 0.13%. The sample comprised naive CD4+ T cells sorted from blood. Subset in this sample: CD45RA+ positively selected. The receptor source for this set is a man younger than 35 in good health.

CDR3 nucleotide sequence: TGTGCCAGCAGCTTATCGGGAACGGGCTTCCAAGAGACCCAGTACTTC. It encodes CASSLSGTGFQETQYF. V usage is TRBV7-9 and J usage is TRBJ2-5, with D perhaps matching TRBD2 (5 bases). Germline values: CDR1 SEHNR, CDR2 FQNEAQ (reference sequence). The CDR3 has 16 amino acids. The V and J ends lost 2 bases and 1 base respectively, with 14 bases between them.

The chain uses TRBV7-3 and TRBJ2-7; D call uncertain. The CDR3 runs 14 residues. The V end was cut by 6 bases, the J end by 6 bases, with 18 bases between. In germline, CDR1 is SGHTA, CDR2 FQGTGA. This CDR3 reads CASSPLGYPGEQYF. CDR3 sequence (DNA): TGTGCCAGCAGTCCCCTTGGGTATCCCGGCGAGCAGTACTTC.

The V and J genes are TRBV27 and TRBJ1-6, with D possibly TRBD1 on 6 matching bases. V was cut by 1 base and J by 7 bases, with 17 bases left in between. The germline CDR1 and CDR2 sequences are MNHEY and SMNVEV (reference sequence). The length of the CDR3 is 17 residues. CDR3 loop: CASSLFSIRGMNSPLHF. The CDR3 region has the DNA TGTGCCAGCAGTTTATTTTCTATCAGGGGTATGAATTCACCCCTCCACTTT.

The gene calls are TRBV7-2 and TRBJ2-3, with D perhaps TRBD2 (7 bases). Germline CDR1 reads SGHTA; CDR2 reads FQGNSA. Trimming removed 5 bases at V and 4 bases at J, with 13 bases between. The CDR3 runs 14 residues. This CDR3 reads CASSLTGGPDTQYF. The CDR3 DNA reads TGTGCCAGCAGCCTGACGGGGGGCCCAGATACGCAGTATTTT. The full variable domain, its missing parts supplied by reference TRBV7-2 and TRBJ2-3, is GAGVSQSPSNKVTEKGKDVELRCDPISGHTALYWYRQSLGQGLEFLIYFQGNSAPDKSGLPSDRFSAERTGGSVSTLTIQRTQQEDSAVYLCASSLTGGPDTQYFGPGTRLTVL.

The gene calls are TRBV11-2 and TRBJ2-5, with D possibly matching TRBD2 (5 bases). The CDR3 runs to 15 residues. The germline gives CDR1 SGHAT, CDR2 FQNNGV. V lost 4 bases to trimming and J lost 7 bases, with 19 bases between them. The CDR3 here is CASSYEGTTPGTQYF. The CDR3 DNA follows: TGTGCCAGCAGCTATGAGGGTACAACCCCGGGGACCCAGTACTTC.

The rearrangement links TRBV19 to TRBJ2-7; 13 nucleotides line up with TRBD2. The CDR3 sequence is 15 residues long. The V gene's germline CDR1 is LNHDA and CDR2 SQIVND (reference sequence). V gave up 4 bases and J gave up 3 bases; unmatched junction bases: 3. The CDR3, as DNA: TGTGCCAGTAGTAACGGACTAGCGGGGGTCTACGAGCAGTACTTC. This codes for CASSNGLAGVYEQYF.

V gene TRBV2 combines with J gene TRBJ2-1; D not certain. With 8 bases removed from V and 9 bases from J, the gap between germline ends came to 11 bases. The germline gives CDR1 SNHLY, CDR2 FYNNEI. CDR3 length equals 11 residues. The chain's CDR3 is CASGPRFEQFF. The CDR3 DNA reads TGTGCCAGCGGACCTAGGTTTGAGCAGTTCTTC. Based on the CDR3 plus reference TRBV2 and TRBJ2-1, the full variable domain is EPEVTQTPSHQVTQMGQEVILRCVPISNHLYFYWYRQILGQKVEFLVSFYNNEISEKSEIFDDQFSVERPDGSNFTLKIRSTKLEDSAMYFCASGPRFEQFFGPGTRLTVL.

This clone was detected once. The genes are TRBV6-5 and TRBJ1-2, with D possibly TRBD1 on 6 matching bases. The CDR3 spans 16 residues. The germline gives CDR1 MNHEY, CDR2 SVGAGI. The V and J ends lost 4 bases and 8 bases respectively, with 23 bases between them. In DNA form, the CDR3 reads TGTGCCAGCAGTTCCGCCGGGGCAGGGGTATTCGGAGGCTACACCTTC. Amino acids: CASSSAGAGVFGGYTF.

The chain couples TRBV7-9 to TRBJ1-2, with D unclear. Between the trimmed V and J ends, which lost 5 bases and 3 bases, there was a span of 19 bases. This CDR3 has 16 residues. The germline V gene encodes CDR1 SEHNR and CDR2 FQNEAQ (reference sequence). CDR3 loop: CASSRLLRQQHYGYTF. For the CDR3, the DNA is TGTGCCAGCAGCAGACTCCTCCGCCAGCAGCACTATGGCTACACCTTC. Supplemented by reference TRBV7-9 and TRBJ1-2, the full variable domain reads DTGVSQNPRHKITKRGQNVTFRCDPISEHNRLYWYRQTLGQGPEFLTYFQNEAQLEKSRLLSDRFSAERPKGSFSTLEIQRTEQGDSAMYLCASSRLLRQQHYGYTFGSGTRLTVV.

The chain employs TRBV7-8 and TRBJ2-2, with TRBD2 as a possible D gene (6 bases). This CDR3 spans 16 amino acids. From germline, CDR1 is SGHVS and CDR2 FQNEAQ. The ends were cut back, 5 bases at V and 0 bases at J, with 13 bases in the middle. The CDR3, as DNA: TGTGCCAGCAGCCAGGGCGGGATCGCGAACACCGGGGAGCTGTTTTTT. This encodes CASSQGGIANTGELFF.

V and J are TRBV6-1 and TRBJ2-1; D remains ambiguous. The CDR3 is 16 residues long. CDR1 and CDR2 (germline): MNHNS, SASEGT. Between the trimmed V and J ends, which lost 1 base and 8 bases, there was a span of 18 bases. The CDR3 DNA sequence: TGTGCCAGCAGTGAAGTAAGGTATCGCCCTTACGATGAGCAGTTCTTC. As protein: CASSEVRYRPYDEQFF.

The chain combines TRBV29-1 with TRBJ2-7, with D perhaps matching TRBD2 (6 bases). Germline V CDR1 and CDR2: SQVTM, ANQGSEA. This CDR3 region has 13 residues. Trimming took 6 bases from V and 0 from J, leaving 12 bases between them. Written as DNA, the CDR3 is TGCAGCGTCCTAGCGTCTAGCTCCTACGAGCAGTACTTC. Its translation is CSVLASSSYEQYF.

Concerning this clone: The same CDR3 also results from other DNA sequences found in this sample. This chain joins TRBV14 and TRBJ1-3, with unresolved D. Germline CDR1 reads SGHDN; CDR2 reads FVKESK. There are 13 residues in the CDR3. The ends were cut back, 1 base at V and 3 bases at J, with 4 bases in the middle. CDR3 in DNA: TGTGCCAGCAGCCAAGCCGGTGGAAACACCATATATTTT. The encoded protein is CASSQAGGNTIYF.

Concerning this clone itself: Other DNA sequences in this specimen translate into the identical CDR3. The chain is built from TRBV7-9 and TRBJ2-7; D might be TRBD2 (7 bases). The germline CDR1 and CDR2 sequences are SEHNR and FQNEAQ (reference sequence). Trimming stripped 4 bases from V and 4 bases from J, with 14 bases between. The CDR3 length is 14 residues. The CDR3 DNA follows: TGTGCCAGCAGCTGGGGGGGCAAAGCTTACGAGCAGTACTTC. Translation gives CASSWGGKAYEQYF.

CDR3: CASSHAGGSYEQYF. CDR3 coding DNA: TGCGCCAGCAGCCACGCTGGGGGATCCTACGAGCAGTACTTC. The gene calls are TRBV4-3 and TRBJ2-5; either TRBD1 or TRBD2 may fit D (5 bases each). The assigned J gene may be wrong: the sequence end matches TRBJ2-7 better. Germline lookup yields CDR1 LGHNA and CDR2 YSLEER. The CDR3 is made up of 14 amino acids.